Listed below are T cell receptor beta chains from one sample, sequenced in a study of immune heterogeneity within non-small cell lung tumors. TCRdb analysed the multiplex PCR reads with MiXCR anew, one entry per CDR3 protein. The sample lists some 4,400 distinct CDR3 sequences, 30% to 40% seen once, with roughly 30% in the top ten. Sample: lung tumor tissue. The source is a woman aged 45-60 years with non-small cell lung cancer. CDR3s include the opening cysteine and the closing phenylalanine or tryptophan. The D gene is left open where the match is weak. The size field reads how often the clone was seen (once, few, many) or a class if it is expanded.

cdr3_aa,cdr3_nt,j_call,v_call,d_call,clone_size
CSAPLGQGRGYTF,TGCAGTGCCCCCCTCGGACAGGGCCGAGGCTACACCTTC,TRBJ1-2,TRBV20-1,TRBD1,once